The sequence of this T cell receptor beta chain was determined in a study of T cells after yellow fever vaccination. TCRdb recomputed calls from the 5' RACE reads with MiXCR, one row per CDR3 protein. The table includes fewer than 350,000 distinct CDR3 sequences, 8% to 10% detected once. This clonotype has only a few counts. The antigen remains unidentified. Germline assignment: CDR1 LGHDT and CDR2 YNNKEL (reference sequence). V was pared by 4 bases and J by 0 bases, with 13 bases between. This CDR3 has 15 residues. Whole-study results and caveats: The study re-detected most primary-vaccination clones after the booster (around 96% CD4, almost 90% CD8). FACS-sorted repertoires might harbor abundant contaminating clonotypes from the bulk population. The secondary response was weaker, and its peak arrived faster, on day 5 versus 15.

The sequence came from a man between 18 and 35 years old who received the YFV17D yellow fever vaccine. The chain is built from TRBV3-1 and TRBJ2-7; no definite D call. The sample in question was PBMCs, obtained on the day of the first yellow fever vaccination. The CDR3 sequence: CASSPQTQFSYEQYF. In DNA, the CDR3 is TGTGCCAGCAGCCCCCAAACCCAGTTCTCCTACGAGCAGTACTTC.